Sequencing of this T cell receptor (beta chain) was carried out in a study of blood T cell repertoires in COVID-19. Study at large: Sites in the United States, Italy and Spain provided acute and convalescent COVID-19 samples. Nucleic acid was either cDNA or gDNA, and it came from T cells, B-cell-depleted T cells, or PBMCs.

Methods used by the authors: Reference gene primer amplification yielded estimated nucleated cell counts. Clones were sequenced by immunoSEQ multiplex PCR, and TCRdb holds only the in-frame ones, with some missing. V and J calls and clone size are given by that table; D and trimming were obtained from the DNA. The table shows approximately 98,000 clones, with about 81% occurring only once. The sample consisted of peripheral blood. The sequence was obtained from a man older than 75 with acute or convalescent COVID-19.

This CDR3 reads CASSLEGPSGGYTF. DNA for the CDR3: TGTGCCAGCAGTTTAGAAGGCCCTTCCGGGGGCTACACCTTC. This chain joins TRBV28 and TRBJ1-2; D gene ambiguous. Germline assignment: CDR1 MDHEN and CDR2 SYDVKM. The V end lost 2 bases, the J end lost 8 bases, and 15 bases lay between the germline ends. The CDR3 is made up of 14 amino acids.